In its sample, the clone carrying this TCR beta chain was seen many times. Its antigen remains unidentified. Sequencing ends 3 residues short of the CDR3 end; the germline J gene provides the rest. These data are taken from a study of T cell clonality in common variable immunodeficiency. The CDR3 covers 19 residues. Looked up from germline, CDR1 is SGHRS and CDR2 is YFSETQ. V gave up 5 bases and J gave up 0 bases; unmatched junction bases: 17. Equal genomic DNA amounts from CVID and control samples were sequenced. Libraries were prepared by immunoSEQ multiplex PCR; TCRdb keeps only in-frame clonotypes and omits some of them. There are over 30,000 clones in the sample, none observed a single time. Whole-study results and caveats: Links between repertoire features and CVID complications were heterogeneity-limited. What drives increased CVID clonality needs T cell subpopulation sequencing. CVID subjects showed higher TCRbeta clonality than healthy controls.

The material sequenced was peripheral blood mononuclear cells. The origin of this receptor is a person between 18 and 75 years old in good health. The gene calls are TRBV5-1 and TRBJ1-3; 7 nucleotides agree with TRBD1. The CDR3 bases that were read are TGCGCCAGCAGATTTTCGACAGGGCTAGGTTGGGACTCTGGAAACACC. Residues: CASRFSTGLGWDSGNT. From start to end, the CDR3 is CASRFSTGLGWDSGNTIYF.